One and the same sample provided the 19 T cell receptor beta chains below, sequenced in a study of CD8+CD57+ T cells in acquired aplastic anemia. Genomic DNA acted as the template from which TCR beta VDJ combination and CDR3 sequence profiling were carried out. Using its own MiXCR run on the reads, TCRdb lists one record per CDR3 protein. The table has roughly 180,000 distinct CDR3 sequences, over 60% seen once. What was sequenced was sorted CD4+, CD8+, or CD8+CD57+ T cells (not recorded which) from PBMCs. The receptors were gathered from a human donor with severe aplastic anemia or a healthy control (not recorded which).

The rearrangement links TRBV9 to TRBJ1-6; 9 bases fit TRBD1. Germline V lookup: CDR1 SGDLS, CDR2 YYNGEE. J was trimmed by 11 bases and V by 0 bases; bases with no gene match: 3. The CDR3 is 14 residues long. CDR3 sequence reads: CASSVEGTGTPLHF. As DNA, the CDR3 is TGTGCCAGCAGCGTAGAGGGGACAGGGACACCCCTCCACTTT.

This clonotype is a singleton in its sample. The chain links TRBV10-3 to TRBJ2-5, with D possibly being TRBD1 or TRBD2 (6 bases each). The germline V and J ends were trimmed by 4 bases and 5 bases, with 17 bases remaining between them. CDR1 is ENHRY, CDR2 SYGVKD, per germline. The CDR3 consists of 15 residues. The CDR3 DNA sequence: TGTGCCATCAGTGTAGTAACAGGGAGGCAGGAGACCCAGTACTTC. This sequence encodes CAISVVTGRQETQYF.

The chain uses TRBV2 and TRBJ1-3; D not certain. Germline-derived CDR1 and CDR2 are SNHLY and FYNNEI. This CDR3 contains 15 residues. The ends were cut back, 6 bases at V and 0 bases at J, with 12 bases in the middle. CDR3 DNA sequence: TGTGCCAGCAGGGCCCTCAGAGGCTCTGGAAACACCATATATTTT. It specifies CASRALRGSGNTIYF. Full variable domain (missing parts from reference TRBV2 and TRBJ1-3): EPEVTQTPSHQVTQMGQEVILRCVPISNHLYFYWYRQILGQKVEFLVSFYNNEISEKSEIFDDQFSVERPDGSNFTLKIRSTKLEDSAMYFCASRALRGSGNTIYFGEGSWLTVV.

This clonotype was picked up a small number of times. The J gene is TRBJ2-7, the V gene TRBV20-1; 11 positions agree with TRBD2. Trimming cost V 6 bases and J 0 bases; bases outside gene matches: 7. This CDR3 is 15 amino acids long. Germline CDR1 reads DFQATT; CDR2 reads SNEGSKA (reference sequence). CDR3 coding DNA: TGCAGTGCCATCGGGACTAGCGGTTCCTCCTACGAGCAGTACTTC. Translated: CSAIGTSGSSYEQYF.

Points on this clonotype: This may stem from a read error, because a much larger clone lies one nucleotide away. V is TRBV27 and J is TRBJ2-7, with D possibly being TRBD1 (6 bases). The CDR3 loop spans 15 amino acids. Germline CDR1 reads MNHEY; CDR2 reads SMNVEV (reference sequence). V was pared by 0 bases and J by 2 bases, with 11 bases between. The CDR3, as DNA: TGTGCCAGCAGTTTATCGCTAGAGGGGGCCTACGAGCAGTACTTC. It codes for CASSLSLEGAYEQYF.

The genes are TRBV2 and TRBJ1-5, with 7 bases aligning to TRBD1. The CDR3 is made up of 15 amino acids. The V gene's germline CDR1 is SNHLY and CDR2 FYNNEI. V lost 5 bases, J lost 0 bases, and 4 bases stayed unmatched. This chain's CDR3 is CASSQPGGSNQPQHF. For the CDR3, the DNA is TGTGCCAGCAGTCAGCCAGGGGGTAGCAATCAGCCCCAGCATTTT.

This chain links TRBV19 with TRBJ2-1, with 7 bases that match TRBD1. V gave up 2 bases and J gave up 6 bases; unmatched junction bases: 4. Germline-derived CDR1 and CDR2 are LNHDA and SQIVND (reference sequence). This CDR3 spans 14 amino acids. The CDR3 sequence: CASSIFRDSNEQFF. In DNA form, the CDR3 reads TGTGCCAGTAGTATATTTAGGGACAGCAATGAGCAGTTCTTC. The full variable domain, rest sourced from reference TRBV19 and TRBJ2-1, is DGGITQSPKYLFRKEGQNVTLSCEQNLNHDAMYWYRQDPGQGLRLIYYSQIVNDFQKGDIAEGYSVSREKKESFPLTVTSAQKNPTAFYLCASSIFRDSNEQFFGPGTRLTVL.

A word on this clonotype: Its ends do not fully match the called genes, so a read error is possible. This chain links TRBV19 with TRBJ1-1, with TRBD1 matching 8 bases. This CDR3 region has 13 residues. Germline V gene lookup returns CDR1 LNHDA and CDR2 SQIVND (reference sequence). CDR3 nucleotides: TGTGCCAGTAGTATAGCAGGGGGCGCTGACGCTTTCTTT. Amino acids: CASSIAGGADAFF.

This clonotype was seen once. This chain uses TRBV7-9 with TRBJ2-3, with 9 bases aligning to TRBD2. The CDR3 spans 15 residues. CDR1 is SEHNR, CDR2 FQNEAQ, per germline (reference sequence). The junction had 5 bases not matched to a gene; V was cut back by 5 bases and J by 2 bases. The CDR3 region has the DNA TGTGCCAGCAGCCCCAGCGGGAGGCCCACAGATACGCAGTATTTT. Amino acid sequence: CASSPSGRPTDTQYF.

The gene calls are TRBV9 and TRBJ2-7, with D perhaps given as TRBD1 or TRBD2 (5 bases each). The CDR3 is made up of 13 amino acids. The V end lost 3 bases, the J end lost 3 bases, and 10 bases lay between the germline ends. The germline V gene encodes CDR1 SGDLS and CDR2 YYNGEE. Written as DNA, the CDR3 is TGTGCCAGCAGCGGGGACGGGCGCTACGAGCAGTACTTC. It translates to CASSGDGRYEQYF. Drawing the rest from reference TRBV9 and TRBJ2-7, the complete variable domain is DSGVTQTPKHLITATGQRVTLRCSPRSGDLSVYWYQQSLDQGLQFLIQYYNGEERAKGNILERFSAQQFPDLHSELNLSSLELGDSALYFCASSGDGRYEQYFGPGTRLTVT.

The chain links TRBV10-3 to TRBJ1-2; TRBD1 might be the D (6 bases). This CDR3 spans 15 amino acids. Trimming removed 7 bases at V and 0 bases at J, with 15 bases between. Germline-derived CDR1 and CDR2 are ENHRY and SYGVKD. The CDR3 DNA is TGTGCCATCAAGACGGGGGCTACTCCTAACTATGGCTACACCTTC. Amino acids: CAIKTGATPNYGYTF.

This clonotype was seen a single time. The V gene is TRBV12-3 or TRBV12-4, the J gene TRBJ1-1; possibly TRBD1 for D (6 bases). The CDR3 sequence is 11 residues long. V dropped 7 bases and J dropped 11 bases, with 14 bases sitting between them. CDR3 sequence (DNA): TGTGCCAGCACCTTGGGACACGATGCTTTCTTT. Its protein product is CASTLGHDAFF.

V usage is TRBV15 and J usage is TRBJ2-7, with 8 bases lining up with TRBD1. The germline V gene encodes CDR1 LNHNV and CDR2 YYDKDF (reference sequence). Trimming removed 8 bases from V and 0 bases from J; junction bases left unmatched: 6. This CDR3 comprises 14 residues. DNA of the CDR3: TGTGCCACCGCTAGACAGGGGAGCTCCTACGAGCAGTACTTC. This gives the protein CATARQGSSYEQYF.

The J gene is TRBJ2-7, the V gene TRBV2; TRBD1 aligns across 7 bases. In germline, CDR1 is SNHLY, CDR2 FYNNEI. There are 14 residues in the CDR3. The V gene end was trimmed by 7 bases and the J gene end by 3 bases; junction bases not matched to a gene: 9. The CDR3 DNA follows: TGTGCCAGCACTACCGGGACAGACATCTACGAGCAGTACTTC. Its translation: CASTTGTDIYEQYF.

This clonotype was recorded only once. The gene calls are TRBV7-3 and TRBJ2-7; the match to TRBD2 covers 11 bases. V shed 3 bases, J shed 9 bases, and the junction held 7 bases outside the gene matches. Germline V gene data show CDR1 as SGHTA and CDR2 as FQGTGA. This CDR3 region has 14 residues. The CDR3 coding sequence is TGTGCCAGCAGCTTCGACCCGACTAGCGGGACGCAGTACTTC. Amino acids: CASSFDPTSGTQYF.

Worth noting for this clonotype: An end of the junction differs from the germline gene, which may be a read error. V gene TRBV7-2 combines with J gene TRBJ2-2; D tentatively fits TRBD1 or TRBD2 (5 bases each). CDR3 size: 15 residues. CDR1 and CDR2 (germline): SGHTA, FQGNSA. CDR3 sequence: CASSPQGRGTGELFF. DNA for the CDR3: TGTGCTAGCAGCCCCCAGGGTCGGGGCACCGGGGAGCTGTTTTTT.

The chain recombines TRBV10-2 with TRBJ2-5, with D possibly being TRBD2 (5 bases). This CDR3 is built from 13 residues. Per germline, CDR1 WSHSY and CDR2 SAAADI. The ends were cut back, 7 bases at V and 4 bases at J, with 13 bases in the middle. CDR3 residues: CASTWARGETQYF. In DNA, the CDR3 is TGCGCCAGCACCTGGGCCCGGGGAGAGACCCAGTACTTC.

The count of this clonotype is one. This chain joins TRBV10-3 and TRBJ2-5; TRBD1 aligns across 7 bases. CDR1 is ENHRY, CDR2 SYGVKD, per germline. With V trimmed by 2 bases and J by 5 bases, 5 bases remained unmatched. The CDR3 sequence is 14 residues long. Here the CDR3 reads CAISEGQAVETQYF. For the CDR3, the DNA is TGTGCCATCAGTGAGGGACAGGCCGTCGAGACCCAGTACTTC.

This clonotype was seen repeatedly, ten times or more. The V call is TRBV12-3 or TRBV12-4, the J call TRBJ2-4; D remains ambiguous. Trimming took off 3 bases at V and 6 bases at J, with 12 bases between the two ends. The CDR3 has 14 amino acids. CDR3 DNA: TGTGCCAGCAGTTTTGGGGTTTCGCTAAACATTCAGTACTTC. This gives the protein CASSFGVSLNIQYF.